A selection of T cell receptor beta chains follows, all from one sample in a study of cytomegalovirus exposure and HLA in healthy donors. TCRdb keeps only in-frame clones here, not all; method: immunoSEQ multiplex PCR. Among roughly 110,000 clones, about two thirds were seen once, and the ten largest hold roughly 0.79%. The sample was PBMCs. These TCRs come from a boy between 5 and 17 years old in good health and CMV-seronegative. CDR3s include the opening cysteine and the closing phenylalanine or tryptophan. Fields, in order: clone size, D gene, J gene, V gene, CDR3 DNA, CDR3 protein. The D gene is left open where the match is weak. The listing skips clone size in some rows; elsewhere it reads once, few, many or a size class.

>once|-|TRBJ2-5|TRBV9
TGTGCCAGCAGCGTAGAAGTATCGGGAGTGGTCGAGACCCAGTACTTC
CASSVEVSGVVETQYF
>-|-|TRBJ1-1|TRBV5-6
TGTGCCAGCAGCTTGGTAAGAGGGGGATGGACTGAAGCTTTCTTT
CASSLVRGGWTEAFF
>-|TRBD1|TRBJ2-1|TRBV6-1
TGTGCCAGCAGGGGACAGGGGGAGATACACAATGAGCAGTTCTTC
CASRGQGEIHNEQFF
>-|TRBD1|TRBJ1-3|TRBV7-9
TGTGCCAGCAGCCCGGGACAGGGTGCTGGAAACACCATATATTTT
CASSPGQGAGNTIYF
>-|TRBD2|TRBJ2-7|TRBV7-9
TGTGCCAGCAAAAGGGGGACTAGCGGGAGTCACGAGCAGTACTTC
CASKRGTSGSHEQYF
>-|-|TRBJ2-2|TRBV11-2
TGTGCCAGCAGCTTAAATCTCCTCCTGAACACCGGGGAGCTGTTTTTT
CASSLNLLLNTGELFF
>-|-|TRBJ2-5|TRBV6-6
TGTGCCAGCAGTTACGCCAGACAAGAGACCCAGTACTTC
CASSYARQETQYF
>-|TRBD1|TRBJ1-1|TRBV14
TGTGCCAGCAGCCAAGGGCTAGACAGGGCCACTGAAGCTTTCTTT
CASSQGLDRATEAFF
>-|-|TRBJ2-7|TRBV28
TGTGCCAGCAGTTTAATTCAAGGGGGGGGAGTGTACGAGCAGTACTTC
CASSLIQGGGVYEQYF
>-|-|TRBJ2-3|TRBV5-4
TGTGCCAGCAGCTTGTCAGGACACTTCACAGATACGCAGTATTTT
CASSLSGHFTDTQYF
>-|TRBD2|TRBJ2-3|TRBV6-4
TGTGCCAGCAGTGACTCCCCCGCGGGAGGCCCAGATACGCAGTATTTT
CASSDSPAGGPDTQYF
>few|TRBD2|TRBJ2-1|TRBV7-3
TGTGCCAGCAGCCGTGGACTAGCGGAATACAATGAGCAGTTCTTC
CASSRGLAEYNEQFF
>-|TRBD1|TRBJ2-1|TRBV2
TGTGCCAGCAGACAGGACAGGGTAGGCGAGCAGTTCTTC
CASRQDRVGEQFF
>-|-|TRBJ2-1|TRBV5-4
TGTGCCAGCAGCACCCGGACAGACCCCTACAATGAGCAGTTCTTC
CASSTRTDPYNEQFF
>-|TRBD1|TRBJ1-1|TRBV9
TGTGCCAGCAGCTTCACAGGGGACACTGAAGCTTTCTTT
CASSFTGDTEAFF
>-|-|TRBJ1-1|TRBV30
TGTGCCTGGAGTATGGACAGCGCTGAAGCTTTCTTT
CAWSMDSAEAFF
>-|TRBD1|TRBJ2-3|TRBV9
TGTGCCAGCAGCGCTATCAGAGGGTCAGGGGGCGAGACAGATACGCAGTATTTT
CASSAIRGSGGETDTQYF
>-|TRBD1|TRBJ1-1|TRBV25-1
TGTGCCAGCAGTGAGCTCCGACAGGGCAAGATGAACACTGAAGCTTTCTTT
CASSELRQGKMNTEAFF
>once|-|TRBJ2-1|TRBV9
TGTGCCAGCAGCCTAGGCGGGACTCCAACCTACAATGAGCAGTTCTTC
CASSLGGTPTYNEQFF
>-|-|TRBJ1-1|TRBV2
TGTGCCAGCAGTGTGGCTCCGAACACTGAAGCTTTCTTT
CASSVAPNTEAFF
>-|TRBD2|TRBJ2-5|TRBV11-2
TGTGCCAGCATCCCGGGACTAGCGGACCAAGAGACCCAGTACTTC
CASIPGLADQETQYF
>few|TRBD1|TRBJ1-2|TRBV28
TGTGCCAGCGGGACAGGGGGCGGCTATGGCTACACCTTC
CASGTGGGYGYTF
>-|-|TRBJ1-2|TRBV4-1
TGCGCCAGCAGCCAAGATCAGGGGAACTATGGCTACACCTTC
CASSQDQGNYGYTF
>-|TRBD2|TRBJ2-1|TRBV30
TGTGCCTGGAGTCCGGGTGGTAGCGGGAGATTGGGCGAGCAGTTCTTC
CAWSPGGSGRLGEQFF
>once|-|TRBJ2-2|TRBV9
TGTGCCAGCAGCGTAGAGGTGGGGGGGCTCGGCGGGGAGCTGTTTTTT
CASSVEVGGLGGELFF
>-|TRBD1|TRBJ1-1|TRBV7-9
TGTGCCAGCAGCTCCGACAGGGTTTATGTGAACACTGAAGCTTTCTTT
CASSSDRVYVNTEAFF
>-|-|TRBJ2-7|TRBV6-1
TGTGCCAGCAGGGAGGCAGGCGAGGGCTACGAGCAGTACTTC
CASREAGEGYEQYF
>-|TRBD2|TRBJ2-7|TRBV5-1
TGCGCCAGCAGCTTGCCTCTAGCGGGAGGAACAGGCGAGCAGTACTTC
CASSLPLAGGTGEQYF
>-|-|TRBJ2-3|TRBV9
TGTGCCAGCAGCGGCGGGCGTTATAGCACAGATACGCAGTATTTT
CASSGGRYSTDTQYF
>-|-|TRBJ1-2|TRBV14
TGTGCCAGCAGCCAAGATTTCCAGGTCCCTAACTATGGCTACACCTTC
CASSQDFQVPNYGYTF
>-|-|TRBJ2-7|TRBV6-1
TGTGCCAGCAGTGAATCTCCAGGGAACCTCTACGAGCAGTACTTC
CASSESPGNLYEQYF
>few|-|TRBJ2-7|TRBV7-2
TGTGCCAGCAGCTTAACCCCGACGGGGACCTACGAGCAGTACTTC
CASSLTPTGTYEQYF
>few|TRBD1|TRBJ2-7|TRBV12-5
TGTGCTAGTGCTCCCCAGGGGACAGGGGCCTACGAGCAGTACTTC
CASAPQGTGAYEQYF
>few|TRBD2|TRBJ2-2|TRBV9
TGTGCCAGCAGCTCCGGACTAGCGGGTCGTACCGGGGAGCTGTTTTTT
CASSSGLAGRTGELFF
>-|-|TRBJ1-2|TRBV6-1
TGTGCCAGCAGTGAACAGTACTATGGCTACACCTTC
CASSEQYYGYTF
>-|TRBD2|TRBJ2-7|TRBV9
TGTGCCAGCAGCCCCCGAGGGACTAGCGGGGAGCTCTACGAGCAGTACTTC
CASSPRGTSGELYEQYF
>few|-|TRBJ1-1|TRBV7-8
TGTGCCAGCAGCTTAGATCCCGGGAACACTGAAGCTTTCTTT
CASSLDPGNTEAFF
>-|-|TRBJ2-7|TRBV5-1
TGCGCCAGCAGCTTGGCCGAGGCGGACGAGCAGTACTTC
CASSLAEADEQYF
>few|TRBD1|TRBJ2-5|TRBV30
TGTGCCTGGGCCGGGACAGGGACCCAGTACTTC
CAWAGTGTQYF
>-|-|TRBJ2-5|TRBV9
TGTGCCAGTTCCCTGGCAGGACTCACCGAGACCCAGTACTTC
CASSLAGLTETQYF
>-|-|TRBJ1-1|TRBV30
TGTGCCTGGAGTGTACGGAGGGGCCCTATGAACACTGAAGCTTTCTTT
CAWSVRRGPMNTEAFF
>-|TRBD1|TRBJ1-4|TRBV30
TGTGCCTGGAGTTTCACAGGGGGCAGTGAAAAACTGTTTTTT
CAWSFTGGSEKLFF
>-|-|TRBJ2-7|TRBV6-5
TGTGCCAGCAGAAAGAGGGGGACTATCGGCGAGCAGTACTTC
CASRKRGTIGEQYF
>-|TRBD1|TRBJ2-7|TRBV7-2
TGTGCCAGCAGCCCTCATATAGGACAGGGCTCCTACGAGCAGTACTTC
CASSPHIGQGSYEQYF
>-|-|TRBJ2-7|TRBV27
TGTGCCAGTGGAGGGACAGACAACTCCTACGAGCAGTACTTC
CASGGTDNSYEQYF
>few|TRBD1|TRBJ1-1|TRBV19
TGTGCCAGTAGTATTATCGGGACAGGGAACACTGAAGCTTTCTTT
CASSIIGTGNTEAFF
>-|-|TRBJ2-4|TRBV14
TGTGCCAGCAGCCAAGGGCTAGTAGGAAACATTCAGTACTTC
CASSQGLVGNIQYF
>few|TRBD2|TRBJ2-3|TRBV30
TGTGCCTGGATACCTAGCGGGAAGGGAGATACGCAGTATTTT
CAWIPSGKGDTQYF
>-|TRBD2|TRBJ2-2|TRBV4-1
TGCGCCAGCGGACTAGGCGGGGAGCTGTTTTTT
CASGLGGELFF
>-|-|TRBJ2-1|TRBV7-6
TGTGCCAGCAGCTCCGGCGGAGGTACGGGTGAGCAGTTCTTC
CASSSGGGTGEQFF
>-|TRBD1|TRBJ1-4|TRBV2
TGTGCCAGTGGACAGGGCGGTGAAAAACTGTTTTTT
CASGQGGEKLFF